Listed below are T cell receptor beta chains from one sample, sequenced in a study of OX40 agonist ivuxolimab in advanced cancers. Produced via immunoSEQ multiplex PCR; TCRdb's table is partial and in-frame only. This sample has roughly 32,000 clones, with around 82% found just once. Sequences were derived from CD4+ or CD8+ T cells sorted from blood, sampled in a trial of the OX40 agonist ivuxolimab. Every receptor here comes from an adult with an advanced solid tumor such as melanoma, head and neck, liver or kidney cancer. Both conserved end residues are part of each CDR3. The D gene is left open where the match is weak.

V gene: TRBV6-4
D gene: TRBD2
CDR3 protein: CASSELAGDVDTQYF

V gene: TRBV27
D gene: TRBD1
CDR3 protein: CASSLSGQGVHQPQHF

V gene: TRBV7-6
D gene: -
CDR3 protein: CASSHSGTYNNEQFF

V gene: TRBV9
D gene: -
CDR3 protein: CASSAANRPDEQYF

V gene: TRBV5-6
D gene: -
CDR3 protein: CASSLQGISNQPQHF

V gene: TRBV4-1
D gene: TRBD1
CDR3 protein: CASSPGDRGYEQYF

V gene: TRBV5-6
D gene: -
CDR3 protein: CASSFLGRTGTLNEKLFF

V gene: TRBV7-9
D gene: -
CDR3 protein: CASSSPPSDTQYF

V gene: TRBV5-4
D gene: -
CDR3 protein: CASSLDNTNEQFF

V gene: TRBV6-4
D gene: TRBD2
CDR3 protein: CASRGLAGGSADTQYF

V gene: TRBV11-2
D gene: TRBD2
CDR3 protein: CASSLTSGGGETQYF

V gene: TRBV7-3
D gene: -
CDR3 protein: CASSLKAGTDTQYF

V gene: TRBV19
D gene: -
CDR3 protein: CASSSYGTFGEQYF

V gene: TRBV29-1
D gene: -
CDR3 protein: CSVLVGENTEAFF

V gene: TRBV28
D gene: -
CDR3 protein: CASSLAPGSWEQYF

V gene: TRBV27
D gene: -
CDR3 protein: CASSPKVFAYEKLFF

V gene: TRBV5-4
D gene: -
CDR3 protein: CASSLRAGHQSTQHF

V gene: TRBV9
D gene: -
CDR3 protein: CASSEQGLSGNTIYF

V gene: TRBV28
D gene: -
CDR3 protein: CASSLGANTEAFF

V gene: TRBV5-1
D gene: TRBD1
CDR3 protein: CASSLEAGGNEKLFF

V gene: TRBV2
D gene: -
CDR3 protein: CASSVSQDLNTGELFF

V gene: TRBV27
D gene: -
CDR3 protein: CASSPTSGADTQYF

V gene: TRBV27
D gene: TRBD2
CDR3 protein: CASSSFLTSGTDTQYF

V gene: TRBV2
D gene: TRBD1
CDR3 protein: CASRGGDYEQYF

V gene: TRBV7-2
D gene: TRBD2
CDR3 protein: CASSPRLAGAGETQYF

V gene: TRBV4-1
D gene: TRBD1
CDR3 protein: CASSQAWGTGSKNIQYF

V gene: TRBV11-3
D gene: -
CDR3 protein: CASSLDRGEFGNQPQHF

V gene: TRBV7-8
D gene: -
CDR3 protein: CASSRTAGAMNTEAFF

V gene: TRBV7-9
D gene: -
CDR3 protein: CASSSTGRQAYF

V gene: TRBV5-5
D gene: -
CDR3 protein: CASSLYGNSNQPQHF

V gene: TRBV6-4
D gene: -
CDR3 protein: CASKASEGDTQYF